This paragraph reports one TCR beta chain. These data come from a study of shared clonotypes between healthy human individuals. All donors were Caucasian adults living in Nashville, Tennessee. Per the original data handling: For the immunoSEQ data, sequences were junction-only without quality scores, so filtering differed. The assay was immunoSEQ multiplex PCR, and TCRdb's table has in-frame clones only and misses some. V and J calls and clone size are copied from that table; D and trimming were computed from the DNA. The table has approximately 2.5 million clones, just over 90% seen once. This CDR3 has 15 amino acids. Trimming took off 2 bases at V and 2 bases at J, with 13 bases between the two ends. Germline CDR1 and CDR2: MNHEY and SMNVEV (reference sequence).

Input material: naive CD4+ T cells sorted from blood. This sample's subset: CD45RA+ positively selected. This chain links TRBV27 with TRBJ2-7, with D perhaps TRBD1 (5 bases). The TCR sequence derives from a man in his late teens or twenties in good health. As DNA, the CDR3 is TGTGCCAGCAGTTTAAAAGTTCCAGGGCCCTACGAGCAGTACTTC. Translating gives CASSLKVPGPYEQYF.